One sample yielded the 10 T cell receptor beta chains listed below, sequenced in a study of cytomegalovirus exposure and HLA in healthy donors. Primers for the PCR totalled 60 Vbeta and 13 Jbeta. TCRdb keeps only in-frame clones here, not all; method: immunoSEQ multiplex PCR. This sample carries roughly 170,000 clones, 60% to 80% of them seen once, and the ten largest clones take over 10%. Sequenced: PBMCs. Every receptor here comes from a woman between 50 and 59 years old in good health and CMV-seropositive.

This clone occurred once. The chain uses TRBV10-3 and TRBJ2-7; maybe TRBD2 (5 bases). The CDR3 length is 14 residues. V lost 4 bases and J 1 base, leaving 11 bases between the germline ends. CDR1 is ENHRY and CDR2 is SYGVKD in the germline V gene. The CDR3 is CAISGAGMSYEQYF. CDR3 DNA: TGTGCCATCAGTGGCGCCGGGATGTCCTACGAGCAGTACTTC.

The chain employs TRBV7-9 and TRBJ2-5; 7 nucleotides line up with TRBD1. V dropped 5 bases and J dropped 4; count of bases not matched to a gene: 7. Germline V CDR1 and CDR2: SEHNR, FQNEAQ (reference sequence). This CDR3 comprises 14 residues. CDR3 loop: CASSPTGTAETQYF. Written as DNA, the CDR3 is TGTGCCAGCAGCCCGACAGGGACGGCAGAGACCCAGTACTTC.

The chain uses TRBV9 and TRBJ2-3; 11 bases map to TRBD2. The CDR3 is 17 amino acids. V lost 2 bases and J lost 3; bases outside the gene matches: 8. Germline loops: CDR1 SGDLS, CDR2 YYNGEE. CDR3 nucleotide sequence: TGTGCCAGCAGCGTTAGCGGGGGGGCAGGAGGGACAGATACGCAGTATTTT. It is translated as CASSVSGGAGGTDTQYF.

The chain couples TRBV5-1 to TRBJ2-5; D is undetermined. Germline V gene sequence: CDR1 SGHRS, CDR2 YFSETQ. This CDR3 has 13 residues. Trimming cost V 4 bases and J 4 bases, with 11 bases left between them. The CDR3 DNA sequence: TGCGCCAGCAGCCCCTTAAGCCCAGAGACCCAGTACTTC. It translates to CASSPLSPETQYF.

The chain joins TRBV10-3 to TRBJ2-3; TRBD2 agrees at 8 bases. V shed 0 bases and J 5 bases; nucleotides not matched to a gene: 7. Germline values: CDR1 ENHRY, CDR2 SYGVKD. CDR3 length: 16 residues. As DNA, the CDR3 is TGTGCCATCAGTGAGTCGCCCAGCGGGGGTGGAGATACGCAGTATTTT. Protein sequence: CAISESPSGGGDTQYF.

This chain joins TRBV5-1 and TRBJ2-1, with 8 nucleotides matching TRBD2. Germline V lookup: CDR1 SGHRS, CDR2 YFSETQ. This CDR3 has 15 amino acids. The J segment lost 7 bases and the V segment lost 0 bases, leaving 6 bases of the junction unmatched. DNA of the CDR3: TGCGCCAGCAGCTTGGTCGGGGGGGCGGGGAATGAGCAGTTCTTC. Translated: CASSLVGGAGNEQFF.

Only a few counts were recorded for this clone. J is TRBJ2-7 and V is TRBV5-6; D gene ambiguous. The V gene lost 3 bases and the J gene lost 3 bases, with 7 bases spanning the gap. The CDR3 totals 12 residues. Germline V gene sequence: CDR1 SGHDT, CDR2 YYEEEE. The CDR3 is CASSSGIYEQYF. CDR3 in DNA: TGTGCCAGCAGCTCAGGAATCTACGAGCAGTACTTC.

The CDR3: CASSQEKGRTTNTGELFF. CDR3 in DNA: TGTGCCAGCAGCCAAGAGAAGGGGAGGACCACGAACACCGGGGAGCTGTTTTTT. The chain couples TRBV4-2 to TRBJ2-2; D is perhaps TRBD2 (6 bases). V lost 0 bases, J lost 0 bases, and 14 bases lay in between. The germline gives CDR1 LGHNA, CDR2 YNFKEQ. CDR3 size: 18 residues.

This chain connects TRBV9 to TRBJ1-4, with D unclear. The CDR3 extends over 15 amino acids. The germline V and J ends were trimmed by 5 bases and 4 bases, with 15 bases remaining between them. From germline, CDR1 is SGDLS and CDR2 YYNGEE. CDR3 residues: CASRLLRAGNEKLFF. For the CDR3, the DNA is TGTGCCAGCAGGTTGTTGAGGGCAGGTAATGAAAAACTGTTTTTT.

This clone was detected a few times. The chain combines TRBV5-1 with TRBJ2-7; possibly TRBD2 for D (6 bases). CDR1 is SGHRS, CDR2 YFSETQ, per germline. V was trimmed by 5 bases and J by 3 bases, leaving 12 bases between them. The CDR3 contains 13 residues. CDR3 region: CASRRPGDYEQYF. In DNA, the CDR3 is TGCGCCAGCAGAAGGCCGGGGGACTACGAGCAGTACTTC.